These T cell receptor beta chains were read from a single sample in a study of blood T cell repertoires in COVID-19. Only in-frame clones appear in the TCRdb table, and some are missing; sequencing was by immunoSEQ multiplex PCR. This sample has about 180,000 clones, with about 80% found just once. Sequencing used PBMCs or T cells enriched from blood (not recorded which). Every receptor here comes from a man aged 60 to 75 who had been exposed to COVID-19. The CDR3 runs from the conserved cysteine through the conserved F or W. D genes are given only for firm matches. The size field is filled for only some rows; it gives once, few, many or a size class.

clone size	D gene	CDR3 length	J gene	V gene	CDR3 DNA	CDR3 protein
-	-	15	TRBJ1-5	TRBV19	TGTGCCAGTAGTATAAGAGGCCCGGGCAATCAGCCCCAGCATTTT	CASSIRGPGNQPQHF
-	TRBD2	15	TRBJ2-3	TRBV27	TGTGCCAGCAGTTTGACTAGCGGAAGCACAGATACGCAGTATTTT	CASSLTSGSTDTQYF
-	TRBD2	15	TRBJ2-1	TRBV9	TGTGCCAGCAGCGTAGCGTCTAGCGGTTACAATGAGCAGTTCTTC	CASSVASSGYNEQFF
-	TRBD2	16	TRBJ2-1	TRBV9	TGTGCCAGCAGCCTCGGCGGGACTAGCTCCTCCGGGGAGCAGTTCTTC	CASSLGGTSSSGEQFF
-	TRBD1	15	TRBJ1-5	TRBV28	TGTGCCAGCAGTCAAACCACAGGGGTGGGTCAGCCCCAGCATTTT	CASSQTTGVGQPQHF
-	TRBD1	13	TRBJ1-1	TRBV10-3	TGTGCCATCAGTGGGCTACAGGGGTATGAAGCTTTCTTT	CAISGLQGYEAFF
-	-	15	TRBJ1-6	TRBV5-1	TGCGCCAGCAGCTTGGGTCCAGGTGGGGGCTCACCCCTCCACTTT	CASSLGPGGGSPLHF
-	-	12	TRBJ1-2	TRBV10-3	TGTGCCATCAGATTGACAGTCGGCGGCTACACCTTC	CAIRLTVGGYTF
-	-	15	TRBJ2-1	TRBV19	TGTGCCAGTAGTATTCTGGCGGGGTCTGTAAATGAGCAGTTCTTC	CASSILAGSVNEQFF
-	TRBD1	19	TRBJ1-5	TRBV4-3	TGCGCCAGCAGCCAAAGTCTACCCCGGGGACAGGGCGCCGGTCAGCCCCAGCATTTT	CASSQSLPRGQGAGQPQHF
-	-	14	TRBJ2-3	TRBV7-9	TGTGCCAGCAGCTTGGCAGGGAGCACAGATACGCAGTATTTT	CASSLAGSTDTQYF
-	-	13	TRBJ2-2	TRBV29-1	TGCAGCGTTGATACCAGTAACACCGGGGAGCTGTTTTTT	CSVDTSNTGELFF
-	TRBD1	14	TRBJ2-3	TRBV5-1	TGCGCCAGCAGCCTTGGACAGGACACAGATACGCAGTATTTT	CASSLGQDTDTQYF
-	TRBD2	15	TRBJ2-3	TRBV11-2	TGTGCCAGCAGCGAGGCTAGCGGACACACAGATACGCAGTATTTT	CASSEASGHTDTQYF
-	TRBD1	15	TRBJ2-5	TRBV15	TGTGCCACCAGCTTGGCGACAGGGTCATCGGAGACCCAGTACTTC	CATSLATGSSETQYF
-	TRBD2	16	TRBJ2-1	TRBV30	TGTGCCTGGAGTGTATGGGGACTAGCGGGAGACAATGAGCAGTTCTTC	CAWSVWGLAGDNEQFF
few	-	12	TRBJ2-1	TRBV7-9	TGTGCCAGCAGCTTTAGTGGCAATGAGCAGTTCTTC	CASSFSGNEQFF
-	-	14	TRBJ2-7	TRBV13	TGTGCCAGCAGGAAGGGAGGGGGATCCTACGAGCAGTACTTC	CASRKGGGSYEQYF
-	TRBD1	15	TRBJ1-1	TRBV3-1/TRBV3-2	TGTGCCAGCAGCCAAGACGACAGGGAGAACACTGAAGCTTTCTTT	CASSQDDRENTEAFF
-	-	13	TRBJ1-1	TRBV7-9	TGTGCCAGCAGCTTAGACGGGGACACTGAAGCTTTCTTT	CASSLDGDTEAFF
-	-	15	TRBJ2-1	TRBV3-1/TRBV3-2	TGTGCCAGCAGCCAAGCGCGGGGCTCCTACAATGAGCAGTTCTTC	CASSQARGSYNEQFF
-	-	14	TRBJ2-3	TRBV3-1/TRBV3-2	TGTGCCAGCAGCCAAGTCCCCTTTTCAGATACGCAGTATTTT	CASSQVPFSDTQYF
-	TRBD2	12	TRBJ2-1	TRBV7-3	TGTGCCAGCAGCTTAGCGGGAGTTGAGCAGTTCTTC	CASSLAGVEQFF
-	-	12	TRBJ1-1	TRBV19	TGTGCCAGTAGTCCCTCCGGGACAGAAGCTTTCTTT	CASSPSGTEAFF
-	-	11	TRBJ1-1	TRBV28	TGTGCCAGCACGTCGAACACTGAAGCTTTCTTT	CASTSNTEAFF
-	TRBD1	14	TRBJ2-7	TRBV19	TGTGCCAGTAGTCAACCGGGACAGGGAGGGGAGCAGTACTTC	CASSQPGQGGEQYF
-	TRBD1	16	TRBJ1-4	TRBV19	TGTGCCAGTAGTTCGGGACAGGTACTGAACGGTGAAAAACTGTTTTTT	CASSSGQVLNGEKLFF
-	-	16	TRBJ2-1	TRBV27	TGTGCCAGCAATCGTGGGGGGGCGACCTCCTACAATGAGCAGTTCTTC	CASNRGGATSYNEQFF
-	-	14	TRBJ1-1	TRBV24-1	TGTGCCACCACAGGAGGGGAGTTGGACACTGAAGCTTTCTTT	CATTGGELDTEAFF
-	-	16	TRBJ1-4	TRBV4-1	TGCGCCAGCAGCCAAGATCTCCAGGGGCTCGTTGAAAAACTGTTTTTT	CASSQDLQGLVEKLFF
-	-	14	TRBJ2-3	TRBV29-1	TGCAGCGTTGGGCAGCAGACTAGCACAGATACGCAGTATTTT	CSVGQQTSTDTQYF
-	TRBD1	16	TRBJ1-6	TRBV27	TGTGCCAGCAGATATCTACAGGGGGCGGAAAATTCACCCCTCCACTTT	CASRYLQGAENSPLHF
once	-	13	TRBJ1-5	TRBV28	TGTGCCAGCTGGGCAGGGGAGTATCAGCCCCAGCATTTT	CASWAGEYQPQHF
once	TRBD2	15	TRBJ2-4	TRBV7-2	TGTGCCAGCAGCTTAGTCGGGGGGAGTGGAAACATTCAGTACTTC	CASSLVGGSGNIQYF
-	-	14	TRBJ2-1	TRBV28	TGTGCCAGCAGCCCCCGACAGGTTAACAATGAGCAGTTCTTC	CASSPRQVNNEQFF
once	TRBD1	15	TRBJ1-6	TRBV27	TGTGCCAGCAGCCGGACAGGGGGCGTTGATTCACCCCTCCACTTT	CASSRTGGVDSPLHF
-	-	17	TRBJ2-3	TRBV6-1	TGTGCCAGCAGTGAACGCGGCAGGGCCCTAAGCACAGATACGCAGTATTTT	CASSERGRALSTDTQYF
few	-	15	TRBJ1-1	TRBV28	TGTGCCAGCAGTCCGGCTACAGGGCCCGGCACTGAAGCTTTCTTT	CASSPATGPGTEAFF
-	TRBD1	13	TRBJ1-2	TRBV28	TGTGCCAGCAGTGACAGGGGGAGCTATGGCTACACCTTC	CASSDRGSYGYTF
-	TRBD1	18	TRBJ2-2	TRBV27	TGTGCCAGCAGCCCGACTCCGGGACAGGGGACGAACACCGGGGAGCTGTTTTTT	CASSPTPGQGTNTGELFF
-	TRBD1	14	TRBJ1-1	TRBV11-3	TGTGCCAGCAGTGTCGGACAGGGCTCCACTGAAGCTTTCTTT	CASSVGQGSTEAFF
-	-	14	TRBJ1-6	TRBV28	TGTGCCAGCAGTTTCCCGACGGGGAATTCACCCCTCCACTTT	CASSFPTGNSPLHF
-	-	13	TRBJ1-1	TRBV9	TGTGCCAGCAGCACGCAACAGGGTCCTGAAGCTTTCTTT	CASSTQQGPEAFF
-	-	14	TRBJ1-2	TRBV11-3	TGTGCCAGCAGCTTAGCGGGGGGGACCTATGGCTACACCTTC	CASSLAGGTYGYTF